This TCR beta chain was observed in a study of blood T cell repertoires in COVID-19. The wider study: Both acute and convalescent COVID-19 samples were obtained from the United States, Italy and Spain.

Per the original data handling: Amplification of reference gene primers provided the estimated nucleated cell counts. The assay was immunoSEQ multiplex PCR, and TCRdb's table has in-frame clones only and misses some. V and J calls and clone size follow that table, whereas D and trimming were derived from the DNA. The table records 150,000 to 200,000 clones, approximately 90% of them present only once. Germline CDR1 ENHRY, CDR2 SYGVKD. The CDR3 has 13 residues. V gave up 6 bases and J gave up 3 bases; unmatched junction bases: 2. The specimen was peripheral blood. The V and J genes are TRBV10-3 and TRBJ2-5, with TRBD1 matching 9 bases. This TCR derives from a woman aged 70-85 years with COVID-19, enrolled during active disease. The CDR3 DNA reads TGTGCCATCAGCGGACAGGGGAAAGAGACCCAGTACTTC. Translation: CAISGQGKETQYF.